These T cell receptor beta chains were read from a single sample in a study of T cells after yellow fever vaccination. TCRdb re-called the 5' RACE reads through MiXCR, storing one row per CDR3 protein. In the table there are hundreds of thousands of distinct CDR3 sequences, around an eighth of which are singletons. The starting material was PBMCs, obtained on the day of the yellow fever booster vaccination. These TCRs come from a man aged 25-40 years who received the YFV17D yellow fever vaccine. Both conserved end residues are part of each CDR3. A D gene is named only where the DNA matches it firmly. Size values are once, few and many counts, or a class for expanded clones, and some rows have none.

J gene	clone size	V gene	D gene	CDR3 DNA	CDR3 protein
TRBJ2-1	-	TRBV12-3/TRBV12-4	TRBD2	TGTGCCAGCAGTTTTCGTAGCGGGTTTTACAATGAGCAGTTCTTC	CASSFRSGFYNEQFF
TRBJ1-5	few	TRBV30	TRBD1	TGTGCCTGGAGTGGAGACAGGGGAGGGCTTCATAGCAATCAGCCCCAGCATTTT	CAWSGDRGGLHSNQPQHF
TRBJ1-1	few	TRBV27	-	TGTGCCAGCAGGGGGGACGGGCAGGGAGGCACTGAAGCTTTCTTT	CASRGDGQGGTEAFF
TRBJ2-1	few	TRBV5-6	TRBD1	TGTGCCAGCAGCTCGGACAGGCAGTACAATGAGCAGTTCTTC	CASSSDRQYNEQFF
TRBJ2-3	-	TRBV7-2	TRBD1	TGTGCCAGCAGCCCACAGACAGGGTACACAGATACGCAGTATTTT	CASSPQTGYTDTQYF
TRBJ2-5	-	TRBV21-1	-	TGTGCCAGCAGCAAACTCCAGGACGGCCAAGAGACCCAGTACTTC	CASSKLQDGQETQYF
TRBJ2-7	-	TRBV4-3	TRBD2	TGCGCCAGCAGCCACCTTACCGGGACTAGCGGGAGCCCCTACGAGCAGTACTTC	CASSHLTGTSGSPYEQYF
TRBJ2-1	-	TRBV14	-	TGTGCCAGCAGCCAATTAGGACCTCGGGAGCAGTTCTTC	CASSQLGPREQFF
TRBJ2-3	few	TRBV6-5	TRBD2	TGTGCCAGCAGTTACGGGACAGTTAGACTAGCGGGATTCACAGATACGCAGTATTTT	CASSYGTVRLAGFTDTQYF
TRBJ2-7	few	TRBV20-1	-	TGCAGTGCTAGAGATGGTCCGTCAGGCTACGAGCAGTACTTC	CSARDGPSGYEQYF
TRBJ2-1	few	TRBV5-1	TRBD2	TGCGCCAGCCGACTAGCGGGAGTAGGCGACAATGAGCAGTTCTTC	CASRLAGVGDNEQFF
TRBJ1-2	many	TRBV5-8	TRBD1	TGTGCCAGCAGCGCGCGACAGGGGAAATTGTATGGCTACACCTTC	CASSARQGKLYGYTF
TRBJ1-6	-	TRBV7-2	-	TGTGCCAGCAGCTTAGGATCCGGGAGGACTCATTCACCCCTCCACTTT	CASSLGSGRTHSPLHF
TRBJ1-4	-	TRBV4-1	-	TGCGCCAGCAGCCAGGGACGGGGCGCTGCTAATGAAAAACTGTTTTTT	CASSQGRGAANEKLFF
TRBJ2-5	-	TRBV7-9	-	TGTGCCAGCAGCCGCGTCCAAGAGACCCAGTACTTC	CASSRVQETQYF
TRBJ1-6	few	TRBV7-2	-	TGTGCCAGCAGCTTAGGACAGAACTATAATTCACCCCTCCACTTT	CASSLGQNYNSPLHF
TRBJ2-2	-	TRBV7-9	TRBD1	TGTGCCAGCAGCTTCCACGGGACAGGGAACACCGGGGAGCTGTTTTTT	CASSFHGTGNTGELFF
TRBJ1-1	few	TRBV6-5	TRBD1	TGTGCCAGCAGGTACAGGGGGAACACTGAAGCTTTCTTT	CASRYRGNTEAFF
TRBJ2-1	-	TRBV20-1	TRBD2	TGCAGTGCTAGAGAACCGGGACTAGCGGTATACAATGAGCAGTTCTTC	CSAREPGLAVYNEQFF
TRBJ2-3	-	TRBV5-6	-	TGTGCCAGCAGCACCCTGGGGGCTAGCATCAGCACAGATACGCAGTATTTT	CASSTLGASISTDTQYF
TRBJ2-1	-	TRBV19	TRBD2	TGTGCCAGTAGTATAACGAGCGGGAGTATTTACGAGCAGTTCTTC	CASSITSGSIYEQFF
TRBJ2-3	few	TRBV19	-	TGTGCCAGTCTAGAAGCAGATACGCAGTATTTT	CASLEADTQYF
TRBJ2-7	-	TRBV10-1	-	TGCGCCAGGGGCGAGGGGCCCTCCGCCTCCTACGAGCAGTACTTC	CARGEGPSASYEQYF
TRBJ2-1	-	TRBV4-3	TRBD2	TGCGCCAGCAGCCCGCGGGAGGCCCGAGGGAATGAGCAGTTCTTC	CASSPREARGNEQFF
TRBJ2-7	-	TRBV4-3	TRBD2	TGCGCCAGCAGCCAAGCCGGGACTAGCGGAGGGGTGCAGTACTTC	CASSQAGTSGGVQYF
TRBJ2-2	-	TRBV27	TRBD2	TGTGCCTCCCGAAGGGCTAGCGGCATGAACACCGGGGAGCTGTTTTTT	CASRRASGMNTGELFF
TRBJ2-3	few	TRBV7-3	TRBD2	TGTGCCAGCAGCCAAAGCGGGAGGTCAGATACGCAGTATTTT	CASSQSGRSDTQYF
TRBJ2-7	many	TRBV7-8	-	TGTGCCAGCAGTCTCTTTAAATTCGGGACCTACGAGCAGTACTTC	CASSLFKFGTYEQYF
TRBJ2-1	few	TRBV7-7	TRBD2	TGTGCTAGCAGCCCCTCGACTAGCGGGACAAATGAGCAGTTCTTC	CASSPSTSGTNEQFF
TRBJ1-5	-	TRBV19	TRBD1	TGTGCTACGAGGGGACAGACAGCAACACATCAGCCCCAGCATTTT	CATRGQTATHQPQHF
TRBJ2-1	many	TRBV5-1	TRBD2	TGCGCCAGCTCGTTAGCGGGAGGGCCTTTGGTCAATGAGCAGTTCTTC	CASSLAGGPLVNEQFF
TRBJ2-3	-	TRBV5-5	-	TGTGCCAGCAGCCCGGCCTTGGGAAATACGCAGTATTTT	CASSPALGNTQYF
TRBJ2-1	-	TRBV5-6	-	TGTGCCAGCAGCTTAATAGGGGCCGGGAATGAGCAGTTCTTC	CASSLIGAGNEQFF
TRBJ2-2	few	TRBV7-2	-	TGTGCCAGCAGCTCCGCAGGGCTAGCGTTCACCGGGGAGCTGTTTTTT	CASSSAGLAFTGELFF
TRBJ2-6	many	TRBV5-1	-	TGCGCCAGCAGCTCCACATCTGGGGCCAACGTCCTGACTTTC	CASSSTSGANVLTF
TRBJ2-1	many	TRBV5-1	-	TGCGCCAGCAGCTTGGCAACTGACTTGGACGAGCAGTTCTTC	CASSLATDLDEQFF
TRBJ2-1	-	TRBV12-3/TRBV12-4	-	TGTGCCAGCAGGCTAGGACGGGAGCAGTTCTTC	CASRLGREQFF
TRBJ2-5	-	TRBV11-2	TRBD2	TGTGCCAGCAGCCTTCTCGGACTAGCGGGAGGACAGCAAGAGACCCAGTACTTC	CASSLLGLAGGQQETQYF
TRBJ2-1	many	TRBV28	-	TGTGCCAGCAGTCCCCCCCCGGGGCCCCGGGAGCAGTTCTTC	CASSPPPGPREQFF
TRBJ2-1	-	TRBV5-5	-	TGTGCCAGCAGCTTGTGGCTGAGGACTCTGGGGATGGATGAGCAGTTCTTC	CASSLWLRTLGMDEQFF
TRBJ2-5	-	TRBV7-2	TRBD2	TGTGCCAGCAGCTTAGGGTTGTTGCGGGGGGTCGGTACCCAGTACTTC	CASSLGLLRGVGTQYF